This entry lists 27 T cell receptor beta chains sequenced from one sample in a study of shared clonotypes between healthy human individuals. Produced via immunoSEQ multiplex PCR; TCRdb's table is partial and in-frame only. The repertoire includes approximately 2,000,000 clones, about 90% of them detected once, and 0.37% sits in the top ten. Sample: naive CD4+ T cells from PBMCs. Described subset: CD45RA+ positively selected. These receptors were taken from a man between 18 and 35 years old in good health. Some clones in this sample may be carry-over from other donors' samples.

The gene calls are TRBV5-3 and TRBJ1-2; 7 bases fit TRBD1. TRBV5-3 is annotated as an ORF whose role is uncertain. The CDR3 has 13 residues. With V trimmed by 8 bases and J by 7 bases, 11 bases remained unmatched. CDR3 sequence (DNA): TGTGCCAGCAGCCCGGACGGGGACAGTGGCTACACCTTC. Residues: CASSPDGDSGYTF.

On this clone itself: In the same sample, other DNA sequences code for this CDR3. This chain uses TRBV18 with TRBJ2-3; 12 bases line up with TRBD2. V shed 6 bases, J shed 1 base, and the junction held 2 bases outside the gene matches. Germline V gene sequence: CDR1 KGHSH, CDR2 LQKENI. The CDR3 extends over 15 amino acids. Written as DNA, the CDR3 is TGTGCCAGCTCGCGACTAGCGGGAGGCACAGATACGCAGTATTTT. Translating gives CASSRLAGGTDTQYF.

The rearrangement joins TRBV19 to TRBJ2-7; D is unresolved. The V and J ends lost 2 bases and 0 bases respectively, with 8 bases between them. The CDR3 is 14 amino acids. The germline V gene encodes CDR1 LNHDA and CDR2 SQIVND (reference sequence). The CDR3 coding sequence is TGTGCCAGTAGTATAAACGGAGCCTCCTACGAGCAGTACTTC. It codes for CASSINGASYEQYF.

The V gene is TRBV6-1, the J gene TRBJ1-5, with TRBD1 matching 10 bases. The germline V gene encodes CDR1 MNHNS and CDR2 SASEGT. CDR3 size: 15 residues. With V trimmed by 6 bases and J by 2 bases, 4 bases remained unmatched. The CDR3 bases are TGTGCCAGCAGAAGACAGGGGGCCGGCAATCAGCCCCAGCATTTT. Its protein is CASRRQGAGNQPQHF.

The chain couples TRBV28 to TRBJ2-2; TRBD1 or TRBD2 may be the D gene (5 bases each). Trimming shortened V by 3 bases and J by 1 base, and 12 bases separated the two germline ends. From germline, CDR1 is MDHEN and CDR2 SYDVKM. The CDR3 runs 16 residues. CDR3 in DNA: TGTGCCAGCAGTTTGTGGGACCTCAAGAACACCGGGGAGCTGTTTTTT. Translated: CASSLWDLKNTGELFF.

The chain recombines TRBV4-3 with TRBJ2-1; 14 nucleotides align to TRBD2. The trim removed 0 bases at V and 9 bases at J, leaving 4 bases unmatched. The germline V gene has CDR1 LGHNA and CDR2 YSLEER. The CDR3 covers 16 residues. The CDR3 nucleotides are TGCGCCAGCAGCCAAGATCGACTAGCGGGAGGGAGTGAGCAGTTCTTC. This encodes CASSQDRLAGGSEQFF.

The chain is built from TRBV27 and TRBJ1-1; TRBD1 agrees at 9 bases. Germline-derived CDR1 and CDR2 are MNHEY and SMNVEV (reference sequence). V was clipped by 6 bases and J by 6 bases; unmatched bases: 8. The CDR3 has 14 residues. CDR3 sequence reads: CASSDRGGRAEAFF. CDR3 nucleotide sequence: TGTGCCAGCAGCGACAGGGGGGGTAGGGCTGAAGCTTTCTTT.

The V and J genes are TRBV28 and TRBJ2-7; 7 nucleotides match TRBD1. The CDR3 totals 14 residues. Germline CDR1 is MDHEN and CDR2 is SYDVKM. V shed 8 bases and J 4 bases; nucleotides not matched to a gene: 11. Here the CDR3 reads CASQEHRGRYEQYF. The CDR3 DNA reads as TGTGCCAGCCAGGAGCACAGGGGAAGGTACGAGCAGTACTTC. Looking up the rest from reference TRBV28 and TRBJ2-7 gives the full variable domain: DVKVTQSSRYLVKRTGEKVFLECVQDMDHENMFWYRQDPGLGLRLIYFSYDVKMKEKGDIPEGYSVSREKKERFSLILESASTNQTSMYLCASQEHRGRYEQYFGPGTRLTVT.

For this clone: Additional DNA sequences in this sample encode the identical CDR3. This chain connects TRBV11-2 to TRBJ2-2; D is unclear. This CDR3 region has 11 residues. The germline gives CDR1 SGHAT, CDR2 FQNNGV. The V and J ends lost 5 bases and 8 bases respectively, with 6 bases between them. CDR3 bases: TGTGCCAGCAGCCTGAGGGGGGAGCTGTTTTTT. Its translation: CASSLRGELFF.

The chain links TRBV15 to TRBJ2-7; D unresolved. CDR1 and CDR2 (germline): LNHNV, YYDKDF (reference sequence). The ends were cut back, 8 bases at V and 4 bases at J, with 12 bases in the middle. The CDR3 contains 12 residues. The CDR3 nucleotides read TGTGCCACCGCCCAGAACTCGTACGAGCAGTACTTC. Amino acids: CATAQNSYEQYF.

This clone has only one observation. The chain joins TRBV7-3 to TRBJ1-2; no clear D gene. Germline V CDR1 and CDR2: SGHTA, FQGTGA. V lost 0 bases and J lost 5, with 10 bases in between. This CDR3 spans 14 amino acids. The CDR3 sequence is CASSLTGGVYGYTF. The CDR3 nucleotides are TGTGCCAGCAGCTTAACGGGAGGAGTGTATGGCTACACCTTC.

This clone came up once. The chain is built from TRBV9 and TRBJ2-3, with TRBD2 identical over 8 bases. This CDR3 has 15 residues. Trimming removed 6 bases from V and 2 bases from J; junction bases left unmatched: 8. The germline V gene has CDR1 SGDLS and CDR2 YYNGEE. For the CDR3, the DNA is TGTGCCAGCACCCAGCGGGAGTTAGACACAGATACGCAGTATTTT. Protein product: CASTQRELDTDTQYF.

The chain is built from TRBV5-4 and TRBJ1-1; no clear D. The germline gives CDR1 SGHNT, CDR2 YYREEE (reference sequence). This CDR3 has 13 residues. Trimming cost V 1 base and J 3 bases, with 7 bases left between them. The CDR3 region has the DNA TGTGCCAGCAGCTTGCATCCGTACACTGAAGCTTTCTTT. Translated, it gives CASSLHPYTEAFF.

V usage is TRBV7-6 and J usage is TRBJ2-3, with 13 bases lining up with TRBD2. The CDR3 contains 17 residues. Germline CDR1 reads SGHVS; CDR2 reads FNYEAQ. The V gene end was trimmed by 1 base and the J gene end by 4 bases; junction bases not matched to a gene: 5. The CDR3 region is CASSLGTSGSISDTQYF. CDR3 nucleotide sequence: TGTGCCAGCAGCTTAGGGACTAGCGGGAGTATCTCAGATACGCAGTATTTT.

This chain joins TRBV6-5 and TRBJ2-7; 11 bases match TRBD2. This CDR3 has 15 residues. CDR1 and CDR2 from the germline V gene are MNHEY and SVGAGI. The ends lost 6 bases at V and 3 bases at J; junction bases unmatched: 7. CDR3 sequence: CASRPEGLAVYEQYF. CDR3 in DNA: TGTGCCAGCAGGCCCGAGGGACTAGCGGTCTACGAGCAGTACTTC.

CDR3 DNA sequence: TGTGCCAGCCACAGGGACGACTGTGGAAACACCATATATTTT. As protein: CASHRDDCGNTIYF. This sequence joins TRBV21-1 and TRBJ1-3; TRBD1, the table's D call, lacks a check against the DNA. TRBV21-1 is labeled a pseudogene. The CDR3 is made up of 14 amino acids.

This chain joins TRBV6-5 and TRBJ1-1; 10 bases fit TRBD1. From germline, CDR1 is MNHEY and CDR2 SVGAGI. This CDR3 region has 15 residues. V dropped 2 bases and J dropped 1; count of bases not matched to a gene: 1. CDR3: CASSYGQGGNTEAFF. The DNA for the CDR3 is TGTGCCAGCAGTTACGGACAGGGGGGGAACACTGAAGCTTTCTTT.

V and J are TRBV11-2 and TRBJ2-3; no firm D call. Trimming shortened V by 5 bases and J by 1 base, and 13 bases separated the two germline ends. Germline-derived CDR1 and CDR2 are SGHAT and FQNNGV. This CDR3 has 15 amino acids. The CDR3 protein is CASSKPGGGTDTQYF. The DNA for the CDR3 is TGTGCCAGCAGCAAGCCCGGCGGAGGCACAGATACGCAGTATTTT.

CDR3 amino acids: CASSPRFRGQEDGYTF. CDR3 DNA sequence: TGCGCCAGCAGCCCAAGATTTAGGGGACAGGAGGATGGCTACACCTTC. The chain couples TRBV4-3 to TRBJ1-2, with TRBD1 matching over 8 bases. The J segment lost 6 bases and the V segment lost 4 bases, leaving 13 bases of the junction unmatched. The CDR3 length is 16 residues. Germline lookup yields CDR1 LGHNA and CDR2 YSLEER.

The chain recombines TRBV25-1 with TRBJ1-1; perhaps TRBD1 as D (5 bases). V shed 2 bases and J shed 7 bases, with 11 bases lying between them. Per the germline V gene, CDR1 is MGHDK and CDR2 is SYGVNS. The CDR3 has 13 residues. The CDR3 reads CASSEGALGEAFF. As DNA, the CDR3 is TGTGCCAGCAGTGAAGGGGCGCTTGGTGAAGCTTTCTTT.

This clone was observed a single time. The chain is built from TRBV6-5 and TRBJ1-4, with D possibly TRBD1 on 6 matching bases. V lost 5 bases to trimming and J lost 7 bases, with 14 bases between them. CDR1 MNHEY and CDR2 SVGAGI come from the germline V gene. The CDR3 contains 14 residues. The CDR3 DNA reads TGTGCCAGCAGTCCCGACAGGAGGAGTGAAAAACTGTTTTTT. Translating gives CASSPDRRSEKLFF.

The V and J genes are TRBV7-9 and TRBJ2-2; 13 positions agree with TRBD2. Germline V gives CDR1 SEHNR, CDR2 FQNEAQ (reference sequence). The CDR3 loop spans 16 amino acids. J gave up 6 bases and V 5 bases, and 6 bases lay outside the gene matches. The CDR3 DNA reads TGTGCCAGCAGCCCAGACGGACTAGCGGGAGCCGGGGAGCTGTTTTTT. This translates into CASSPDGLAGAGELFF.

The chain has TRBV10-1 and TRBJ2-5; tentatively, D is TRBD1 (5 bases). The J call is doubtful: the DNA matches TRBJ2-7 better. The germline V gene has CDR1 WNHNN and CDR2 SYGVQD (reference sequence). This CDR3 contains 12 residues. The DNA of the CDR3 is TGCGCCAGCAGTAGGGGAACCTACGAGCAGTACTTC. It translates to CASSRGTYEQYF.

The chain recombines TRBV10-1 with TRBJ2-7; tentative D call: TRBD1 (5 bases). This CDR3 region has 14 residues. With 4 bases removed from V and 9 bases from J, the gap between germline ends came to 19 bases. CDR1 is WNHNN, CDR2 SYGVQD, per germline (reference sequence). As DNA, the CDR3 is TGCGCCAGCAGTGCGGCCAGGGTACCCTCCGGGCAGTACTTC. It codes for CASSAARVPSGQYF.

The CDR3 loop reads CSAGHPLLGLNTEAFF. The CDR3 DNA sequence: TGCAGCGCCGGACATCCTTTGTTAGGATTGAACACTGAAGCTTTCTTT. The chain has TRBV29-1 and TRBJ1-1; TRBD1 is a possible D gene (5 bases). Germline-derived CDR1 and CDR2 are SQVTM and ANQGSEA. Deletions cut 7 bases from V and 0 bases from J, with 21 bases between. CDR3 size: 16 residues.

The V gene is TRBV19, the J gene TRBJ1-2; D unresolved. The CDR3 spans 12 residues. V was clipped by 7 bases and J by 4 bases, with 10 bases between them. The germline gives CDR1 LNHDA, CDR2 SQIVND (reference sequence). The CDR3 coding sequence is TGTGCCAGTATGGACCTGGGCTATGGCTACACCTTC. It is translated as CASMDLGYGYTF.

The chain recombines TRBV18 with TRBJ1-4; 8 bases match TRBD1. Trimming removed 5 bases from V and 7 bases from J; junction bases left unmatched: 6. CDR1 and CDR2 from the germline V gene are KGHSH and LQKENI. The CDR3 is 14 residues long. CDR3 loop: CASSADRAGEKLFF. In DNA, the CDR3 is TGTGCCAGCTCAGCGGACAGGGCGGGTGAAAAACTGTTTTTT.